Below, 32 T cell receptor beta chains from the same sample are listed, as sequenced in a study of T cells after yellow fever vaccination. TCRdb reprocessed the 5' RACE reads with MiXCR, giving one entry per CDR3 protein. The data show around 200,000 distinct CDR3 sequences, approximately 9.9% seen once. This material consisted of CD8+ T cells sorted from PBMCs, taken 15 days after the yellow fever booster vaccination. The origin of the receptors is a man aged 18 to 30 who received the YFV17D yellow fever vaccine.

This clonotype was counted only a few times. The chain is built from TRBV7-9 and TRBJ2-1; 9 bases line up with TRBD1. V shed 6 bases, J shed 5 bases, and the junction held 11 bases outside the gene matches. The CDR3 length is 16 residues. Looked up from germline, CDR1 is SEHNR and CDR2 is FQNEAQ (reference sequence). This chain's CDR3 is CASREVRDRVHNEQFF. In DNA form, the CDR3 reads TGTGCCAGCAGAGAAGTCCGGGACAGGGTCCACAATGAGCAGTTCTTC.

The V gene is TRBV12-3 or TRBV12-4, the J gene TRBJ1-5, with TRBD1 as a possible D gene (5 bases). The germline V and J ends were trimmed by 3 bases and 0 bases, with 9 bases remaining between them. The CDR3 runs to 15 residues. DNA for the CDR3: TGTGCCAGCAGTTTCCGGACACCTAGCAATCAGCCCCAGCATTTT. Translation gives CASSFRTPSNQPQHF.

This clonotype showed up just a few times. The rearrangement uses TRBV20-1 and TRBJ2-7; tentatively, D is TRBD2 (5 bases). The CDR3 is 13 residues long. Germline values: CDR1 DFQATT, CDR2 SNEGSKA (reference sequence). The germline V and J ends were trimmed by 0 bases and 6 bases, with 12 bases remaining between them. CDR3 region: CSARDLGIGEQYV. For the CDR3, the DNA is TGCAGTGCTAGAGATCTCGGGATAGGCGAGCAGTACGTC.

J is TRBJ2-1 and V is TRBV19; 9 bases match TRBD2. The CDR3 consists of 14 residues. Germline assignment: CDR1 LNHDA and CDR2 SQIVND (reference sequence). The J segment lost 5 bases and the V segment lost 6 bases, leaving 5 bases of the junction unmatched. The DNA of the CDR3 is TGTGCCAGTAGCCCTGTAGCGGGAGACAATGAGCAGTTCTTC. Its translation is CASSPVAGDNEQFF.

CDR3 loop: CASATRPEAFF. In DNA, the CDR3 is TGTGCCAGCGCTACACGCCCTGAAGCTTTCTTT. V and J are TRBV12-3 or TRBV12-4 and TRBJ1-1; no firm D call. Trimming removed 8 bases at V and 6 bases at J, with 10 bases between. This CDR3 has 11 residues.

The chain carries TRBV7-2 and TRBJ2-7; 10 positions agree with TRBD1. Germline loops: CDR1 SGHTA, CDR2 FQGNSA. The CDR3 contains 14 residues. Trimming cost V 5 bases and J 5 bases; bases outside gene matches: 6. CDR3 region: CASSGGTGVHEQYF. CDR3 coding DNA: TGTGCCAGCAGCGGGGGGACAGGGGTCCACGAGCAGTACTTC.

This clonotype was picked up many times. This rearrangement joins TRBV4-3 to TRBJ2-1; D not certain. The CDR3 has 16 amino acids. The V end was cut by 0 bases, the J end by 5 bases, with 14 bases between. Germline CDR1 is LGHNA and CDR2 is YSLEER. The CDR3 DNA sequence: TGCGCCAGCAGCCAAGATTTAATGCCAGGAAACAATGAGCAGTTCTTC. This encodes CASSQDLMPGNNEQFF.

This rearrangement joins TRBV7-9 to TRBJ2-1; 9 positions agree with TRBD2. Unmatched junction bases numbered 16, after V lost 7 bases and J lost 0 bases. CDR3 length: 19 amino acids. The germline CDR1 and CDR2 sequences are SEHNR and FQNEAQ (reference sequence). Written as DNA, the CDR3 is TGTGCCAGCACCAAGGCCCCAGCGGGGGGCGTTATCTCCTACAATGAGCAGTTCTTC. Amino acids: CASTKAPAGGVISYNEQFF.

The V gene is TRBV12-3 or TRBV12-4, the J gene TRBJ2-5; a possible D gene is TRBD2 (5 bases). CDR3 length: 15 residues. V was clipped by 6 bases and J by 0 bases, with 14 bases between them. The CDR3 loop is CASRGWAEDQETQYF. In nucleotides, the CDR3 is TGTGCCAGCAGGGGATGGGCGGAGGACCAAGAGACCCAGTACTTC.

This clonotype has more than one count but fewer than ten. The chain carries TRBV29-1 and TRBJ2-1, with TRBD2 identical over 8 bases. In germline, CDR1 is SQVTM, CDR2 ANQGSEA. There are 15 residues in the CDR3. V lost 7 bases to trimming and J lost 2 bases; unmatched junction nucleotides: 10. The CDR3 coding sequence is TGCAGCGCGGATCTGCGGGGGGACCCCTACAATGAGCAGTTCTTC. Protein product: CSADLRGDPYNEQFF.

In this sample, this clonotype turned up many times. As DNA, the CDR3 is TGTGCCAGCAGCCAATTAGCGGGGGGGCGTAGGAATGAGCAGTTCTTC. Amino acid sequence: CASSQLAGGRRNEQFF. The J gene is TRBJ2-1, the V gene TRBV3-1; TRBD2 matches at 11 bases. Germline V gene sequence: CDR1 LGHDT, CDR2 YNNKEL (reference sequence). The V and J ends lost 2 bases and 7 bases, in that order; junction bases with no gene match: 7. This CDR3 is 16 amino acids long.

This clonotype was counted between two and nine times. The V call is TRBV4-1, the J call TRBJ2-5; D possibly matches TRBD1 or TRBD2 (5 bases each). The CDR3 loop spans 16 amino acids. Trimming took 0 bases from V and 2 from J, leaving 13 bases between them. Germline V gene lookup returns CDR1 MGHRA and CDR2 YSYEKL. The CDR3 is CASSQDAGSPQETQYF. In DNA, the CDR3 is TGCGCCAGCAGCCAAGATGCAGGGAGTCCACAAGAGACCCAGTACTTC.

V is TRBV12-3 or TRBV12-4 and J is TRBJ2-2; D remains ambiguous. V shed 2 bases and J shed 0 bases, with 7 bases lying between them. This CDR3 is 15 amino acids long. The CDR3 reads CASSLSPPNTGELFF. The CDR3 DNA reads as TGTGCCAGCAGTTTAAGTCCACCGAACACCGGGGAGCTGTTTTTT.

The chain uses TRBV28 and TRBJ2-5; D might be TRBD1 or TRBD2, each matching 6 bases. Trimming took off 8 bases at V and 1 base at J, with 11 bases between the two ends. The CDR3 is 13 amino acids. Germline loops: CDR1 MDHEN, CDR2 SYDVKM. This chain's CDR3 is CASQKGGQETQYF. CDR3 coding DNA: TGTGCCAGCCAAAAGGGGGGCCAAGAGACCCAGTACTTC.

This clonotype was detected a few times. The chain joins TRBV3-1 to TRBJ2-5; D assignment may be TRBD1 or TRBD2 (5 bases each). Germline assignment: CDR1 LGHDT and CDR2 YNNKEL (reference sequence). The V and J ends lost 3 bases and 4 bases respectively, with 12 bases between them. CDR3 length: 14 amino acids. CDR3 region: CASSHSQGRETQYF. CDR3 nucleotides: TGTGCCAGCAGCCACAGTCAGGGACGAGAGACCCAGTACTTC.

This clonotype was seen a few times. The rearrangement uses TRBV10-3 and TRBJ2-5, with a tentative D call TRBD2 (7 bases). Germline V CDR1 and CDR2: ENHRY, SYGVKD. The CDR3 is 13 residues long. V was pared by 10 bases and J by 2 bases, with 14 bases between. Here the CDR3 DNA reads TGTGCCACCTCGGCGGGGGCTCAAGAGACCCAGTACTTC. The encoded protein is CATSAGAQETQYF.

The CDR3: CASSYLGPRGNQPQHF. The DNA of the CDR3 is TGTGCCAGCAGTTACTTGGGCCCTCGGGGCAATCAGCCCCAGCATTTT. The rearrangement uses TRBV6-2 or TRBV6-3 and TRBJ1-5; D unclear. Trimming took off 1 base at V and 2 bases at J, with 12 bases between the two ends. The CDR3 contains 16 residues. Germline V gene sequence: CDR1 MNHEY, CDR2 SVGEGT.

The sample holds many counts of this clonotype. The chain links TRBV28 to TRBJ2-3, with TRBD1 as a possible D gene (6 bases). The V gene's germline CDR1 is MDHEN and CDR2 SYDVKM. CDR3 length equals 15 residues. With 1 base removed from V and 0 bases from J, the gap between germline ends came to 8 bases. This CDR3 is CASSLLGASTDTQYF. The CDR3, as DNA: TGTGCCAGCAGTTTATTGGGGGCGAGCACAGATACGCAGTATTTT.

This clonotype was counted many times. This rearrangement joins TRBV7-9 to TRBJ2-1; D is unclear. V lost 1 base, J lost 9 bases, and 7 bases lay in between. CDR1 and CDR2 (germline): SEHNR, FQNEAQ (reference sequence). The CDR3 has 12 residues. CDR3 protein: CASSLVGVEQFF. In DNA form, the CDR3 reads TGTGCCAGCAGCTTAGTTGGAGTTGAGCAGTTCTTC.

The V gene is TRBV28, the J gene TRBJ2-3; the match to TRBD1 covers 7 bases. CDR1 MDHEN and CDR2 SYDVKM come from the germline V gene. J was trimmed by 5 bases and V by 3 bases; bases with no gene match: 8. The CDR3 contains 15 residues. CDR3 DNA sequence: TGTGCCAGCAGTTTTTTCGGGACAGAAGGAGATACGCAGTATTTT. Protein sequence: CASSFFGTEGDTQYF.

This chain links TRBV7-9 with TRBJ2-1, with D possibly being TRBD2 (7 bases). CDR3 length: 13 amino acids. The V end lost 10 bases, the J end lost 10 bases, and 20 bases lay between the germline ends. Germline CDR1 and CDR2: SEHNR and FQNEAQ (reference sequence). CDR3 coding DNA: TGTGCCACCCCCCCCGAGGGGGGGCGAGAGCAGTTCTTC. It codes for CATPPEGGREQFF.

This chain connects TRBV5-1 to TRBJ2-5; TRBD1 might be the D (5 bases). The CDR3 is 14 amino acids. Germline lookup yields CDR1 SGHRS and CDR2 YFSETQ. The germline V and J ends were trimmed by 0 bases and 4 bases, with 10 bases remaining between them. CDR3 residues: CASSLVAGIETQYF. The CDR3 bases are TGCGCCAGCAGCTTGGTGGCAGGGATAGAGACCCAGTACTTC.

The chain has TRBV27 and TRBJ1-5; no definite D call. This CDR3 has 13 amino acids. Trimming took 2 bases from V and 3 from J, leaving 5 bases between them. CDR1 is MNHEY and CDR2 is SMNVEV in the germline V gene (reference sequence). DNA of the CDR3: TGTGCCAGCAGTTTAGCAGTCAATCAGCCCCAGCATTTT. Translation: CASSLAVNQPQHF.

V gene TRBV4-3 combines with J gene TRBJ1-1; 9 positions agree with TRBD1. Germline V gives CDR1 LGHNA, CDR2 YSLEER. The length of the CDR3 is 15 residues. V shed 3 bases, J shed 10 bases, and the junction held 12 bases outside the gene matches. The CDR3 reads CASSQSTGTGRGAFF. The DNA for the CDR3 is TGCGCCAGCAGCCAGAGCACCGGGACAGGGCGGGGAGCTTTCTTT.

This chain joins TRBV27 and TRBJ2-7, with D tentatively TRBD1 (6 bases). The germline CDR1 and CDR2 sequences are MNHEY and SMNVEV (reference sequence). V was trimmed by 6 bases and J by 6 bases, leaving 15 bases between them. The CDR3 has 13 amino acids. CDR3 nucleotides: TGTGCCAGCAGGCCGGGACACCAGGGCGAGCAGTACGTC. Translating gives CASRPGHQGEQYV.

In this sample, this clonotype turned up a few times. The rearrangement links TRBV6-2 or TRBV6-3 to TRBJ2-1, with 9 bases lining up with TRBD1. The CDR3 is 16 amino acids. V was clipped by 5 bases and J by 5 bases; unmatched bases: 10. Germline CDR1 is MNHEY and CDR2 is SVGEGT. Written as DNA, the CDR3 is TGTGCCAGCAGTCCCCTCCGGGACAGGGTGGACAATGAGCAGTTCTTC. Residues: CASSPLRDRVDNEQFF.

This clonotype was observed many times. The rearrangement uses TRBV10-3 and TRBJ1-4; 7 bases fit TRBD1. The CDR3 runs to 16 residues. In germline, CDR1 is ENHRY, CDR2 SYGVKD. The J segment lost 3 bases and the V segment lost 5 bases, leaving 9 bases of the junction unmatched. The CDR3 loop is CAISLGQSPANEKLFF. The CDR3, as DNA: TGTGCCATCAGTTTGGGACAGAGCCCTGCTAATGAAAAACTGTTTTTT.

The table lists this clonotype with many counts. The chain uses TRBV18 and TRBJ2-5; D is undetermined. The CDR3 spans 13 residues. Germline V gives CDR1 KGHSH, CDR2 LQKENI. Between the trimmed V and J ends, which lost 0 bases and 4 bases, there was a span of 6 bases. CDR3 in amino acids: CASSPPGGETQYF. DNA for the CDR3: TGTGCCAGCTCACCACCGGGTGGAGAGACCCAGTACTTC.

The chain joins TRBV7-9 to TRBJ1-5, with a possible D match to TRBD1 (5 bases). CDR3 length: 15 residues. The V gene lost 1 base and the J gene lost 4 bases, with 11 bases spanning the gap. Germline loops: CDR1 SEHNR, CDR2 FQNEAQ (reference sequence). The CDR3 nucleotides read TGTGCCAGCAGCTTAGAGGGGATAGGGAATCAGCCCCAGCATTTT. It is translated as CASSLEGIGNQPQHF.

The rearrangement uses TRBV12-3 or TRBV12-4 and TRBJ1-5, with a weak D call TRBD1 (5 bases). The V end lost 3 bases, the J end lost 2 bases, and 11 bases lay between the germline ends. The CDR3 is made up of 15 amino acids. The CDR3 reads CASSLEGLGNQPQHF. CDR3 DNA sequence: TGTGCCAGCAGTTTGGAGGGGCTCGGCAATCAGCCCCAGCATTTT.

This chain connects TRBV6-6 to TRBJ1-1; D remains unclear. Germline V gives CDR1 MNHNY, CDR2 SVGAGI (reference sequence). The CDR3 runs 16 residues. Trimming stripped 6 bases from V and 1 base from J, with 18 bases between. CDR3 sequence reads: CASRLYPRRTNTEAFF. In DNA, the CDR3 is TGTGCCAGCAGACTCTACCCTAGGAGAACGAACACTGAAGCTTTCTTT.

This clonotype was observed a handful of times. The chain joins TRBV6-9 to TRBJ1-6; D may be TRBD1 (6 bases). Trimming shortened V by 5 bases and J by 4 bases, and 15 bases separated the two germline ends. Germline V gene sequence: CDR1 MNHGY, CDR2 SVAAGI. The CDR3 extends over 16 amino acids. The DNA for the CDR3 is TGTGCCAGCAGTCCACCCCAGGGACAATATAATTCACCCCTCCACTTT. Residues: CASSPPQGQYNSPLHF.